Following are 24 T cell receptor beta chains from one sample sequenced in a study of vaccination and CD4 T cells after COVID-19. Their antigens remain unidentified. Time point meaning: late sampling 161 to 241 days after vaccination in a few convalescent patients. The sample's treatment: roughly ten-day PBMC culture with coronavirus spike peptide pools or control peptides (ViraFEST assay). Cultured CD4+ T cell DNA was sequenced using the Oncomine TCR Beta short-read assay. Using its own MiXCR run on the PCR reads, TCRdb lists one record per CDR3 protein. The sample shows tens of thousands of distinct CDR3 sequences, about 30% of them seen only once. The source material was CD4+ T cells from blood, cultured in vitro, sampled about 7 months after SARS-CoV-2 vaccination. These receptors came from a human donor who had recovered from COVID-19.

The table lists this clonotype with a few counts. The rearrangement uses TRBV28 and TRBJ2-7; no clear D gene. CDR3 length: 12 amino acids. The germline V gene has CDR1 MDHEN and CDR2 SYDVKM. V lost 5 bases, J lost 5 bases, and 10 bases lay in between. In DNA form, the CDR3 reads TGTGCCAGCAGTCCCCCGCAGGACGAGCAGTACTTC. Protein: CASSPPQDEQYF.

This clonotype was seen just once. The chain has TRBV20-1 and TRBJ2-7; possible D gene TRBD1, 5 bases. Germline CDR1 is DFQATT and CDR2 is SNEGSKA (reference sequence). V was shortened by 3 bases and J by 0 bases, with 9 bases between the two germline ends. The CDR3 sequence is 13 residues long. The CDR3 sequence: CSARGRASYEQYF. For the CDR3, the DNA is TGCAGTGCTAGGGGGCGCGCCTCCTACGAGCAGTACTTC.

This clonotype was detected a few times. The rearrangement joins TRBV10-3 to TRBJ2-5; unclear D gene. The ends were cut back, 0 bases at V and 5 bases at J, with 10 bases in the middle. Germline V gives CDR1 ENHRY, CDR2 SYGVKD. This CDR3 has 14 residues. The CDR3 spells CAISESKTRETQYF. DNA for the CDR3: TGTGCCATCAGTGAGTCTAAGACTCGGGAGACCCAGTACTTC.

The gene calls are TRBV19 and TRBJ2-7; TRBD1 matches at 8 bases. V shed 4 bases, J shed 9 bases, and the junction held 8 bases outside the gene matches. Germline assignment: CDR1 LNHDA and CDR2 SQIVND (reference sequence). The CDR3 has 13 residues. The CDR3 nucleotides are TGTGCCAGTAGTAGAGGACAGGGCGTCCCGCAGTACTTC. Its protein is CASSRGQGVPQYF.

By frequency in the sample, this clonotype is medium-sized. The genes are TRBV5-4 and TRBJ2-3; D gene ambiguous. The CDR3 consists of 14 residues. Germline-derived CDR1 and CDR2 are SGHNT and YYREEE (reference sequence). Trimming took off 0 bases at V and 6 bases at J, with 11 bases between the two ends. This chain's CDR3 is CASSLEVGSDTQYF. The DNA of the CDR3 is TGTGCCAGCAGCTTGGAGGTCGGATCGGATACGCAGTATTTT.

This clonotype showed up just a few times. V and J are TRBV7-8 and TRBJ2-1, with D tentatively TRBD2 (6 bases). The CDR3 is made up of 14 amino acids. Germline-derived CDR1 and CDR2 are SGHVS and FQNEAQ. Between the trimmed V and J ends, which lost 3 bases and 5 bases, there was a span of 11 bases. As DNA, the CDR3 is TGTGCCAGCAGCTTGGGGGGACCAGACAATGAGCAGTTCTTC. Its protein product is CASSLGGPDNEQFF.

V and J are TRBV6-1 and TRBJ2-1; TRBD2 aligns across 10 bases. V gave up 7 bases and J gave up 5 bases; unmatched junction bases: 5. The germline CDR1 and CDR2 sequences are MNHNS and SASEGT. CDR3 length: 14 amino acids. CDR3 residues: CASTGLAENNEQFF. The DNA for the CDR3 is TGTGCCAGCACCGGACTAGCGGAAAACAATGAGCAGTTCTTC.

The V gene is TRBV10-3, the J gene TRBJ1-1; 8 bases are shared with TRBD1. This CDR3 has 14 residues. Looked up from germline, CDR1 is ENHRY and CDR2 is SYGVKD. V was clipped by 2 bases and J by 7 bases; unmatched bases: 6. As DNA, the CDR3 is TGTGCCATCAGTGAGGCAGGGACAGGAGGTGAAGCTTTCTTT. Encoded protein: CAISEAGTGGEAFF.

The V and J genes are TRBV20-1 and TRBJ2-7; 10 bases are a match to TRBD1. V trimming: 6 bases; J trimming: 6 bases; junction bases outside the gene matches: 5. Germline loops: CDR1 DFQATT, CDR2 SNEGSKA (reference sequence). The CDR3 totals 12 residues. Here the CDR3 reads CSAEGTGAEQYF. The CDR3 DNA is TGCAGTGCGGAAGGGACAGGGGCCGAGCAGTACTTC.

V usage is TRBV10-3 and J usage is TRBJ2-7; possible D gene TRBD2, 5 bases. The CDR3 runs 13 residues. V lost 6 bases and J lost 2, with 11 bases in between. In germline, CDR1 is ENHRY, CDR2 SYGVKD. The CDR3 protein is CAIRERSAYEQYF. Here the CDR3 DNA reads TGTGCCATCAGGGAGCGGTCCGCCTACGAGCAGTACTTC.

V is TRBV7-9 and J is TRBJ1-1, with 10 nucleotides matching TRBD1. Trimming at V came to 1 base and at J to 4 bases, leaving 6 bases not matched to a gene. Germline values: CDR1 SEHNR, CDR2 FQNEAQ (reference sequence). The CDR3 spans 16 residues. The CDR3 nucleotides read TGTGCCAGCAGCTTAGATCCGGGACAGGGGTCCACTGAAGCTTTCTTT. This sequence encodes CASSLDPGQGSTEAFF.

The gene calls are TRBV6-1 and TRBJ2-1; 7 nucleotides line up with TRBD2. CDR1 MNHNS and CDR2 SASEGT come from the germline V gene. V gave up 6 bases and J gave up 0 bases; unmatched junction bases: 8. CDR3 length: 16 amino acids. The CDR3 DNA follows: TGTGCCAGCAGCCTAACTAGCGAAAGCTCCTACAATGAGCAGTTCTTC. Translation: CASSLTSESSYNEQFF.

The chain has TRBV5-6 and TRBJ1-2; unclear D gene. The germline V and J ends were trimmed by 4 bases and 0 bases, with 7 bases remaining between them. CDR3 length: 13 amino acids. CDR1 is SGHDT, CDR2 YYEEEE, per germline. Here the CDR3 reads CASSPKPNYGYTF. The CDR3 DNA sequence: TGTGCCAGCAGCCCCAAGCCTAACTATGGCTACACCTTC.

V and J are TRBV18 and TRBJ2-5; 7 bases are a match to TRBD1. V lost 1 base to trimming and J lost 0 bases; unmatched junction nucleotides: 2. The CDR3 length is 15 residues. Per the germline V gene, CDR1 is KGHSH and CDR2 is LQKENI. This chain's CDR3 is CASSPQTGHQETQYF. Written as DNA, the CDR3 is TGTGCCAGCTCACCACAGACAGGGCACCAAGAGACCCAGTACTTC. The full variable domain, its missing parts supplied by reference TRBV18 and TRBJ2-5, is NAGVMQNPRHLVRRRGQEARLRCSPMKGHSHVYWYRQLPEEGLKFMVYLQKENIIDESGMPKERFSAEFPKEGPSILRIQQVVRGDSAAYFCASSPQTGHQETQYFGPGTRLLVL.

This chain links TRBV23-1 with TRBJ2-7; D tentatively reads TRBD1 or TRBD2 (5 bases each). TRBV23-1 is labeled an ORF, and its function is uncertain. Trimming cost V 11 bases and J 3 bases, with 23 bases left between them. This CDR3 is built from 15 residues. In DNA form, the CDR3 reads TGCGCCGCTCATCGGGGACCGCCCCATTACTACGAGCAGTACTTC. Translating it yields CAAHRGPPHYYEQYF.

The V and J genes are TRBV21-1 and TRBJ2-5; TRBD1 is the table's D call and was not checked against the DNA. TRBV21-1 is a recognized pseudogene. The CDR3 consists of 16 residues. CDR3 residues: CASSNLPGTCQETQYF. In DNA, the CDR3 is TGTGCCAGCAGCAACTTACCCGGGACATGCCAAGAGACCCAGTACTTC.

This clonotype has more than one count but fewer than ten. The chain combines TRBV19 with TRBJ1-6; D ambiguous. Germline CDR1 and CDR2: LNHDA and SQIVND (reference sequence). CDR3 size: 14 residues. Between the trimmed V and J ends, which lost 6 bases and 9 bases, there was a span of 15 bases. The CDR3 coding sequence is TGTGCCAGTAGCCGGGTGGGTAGTGGTTCACCCCTCCACTTT. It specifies CASSRVGSGSPLHF.

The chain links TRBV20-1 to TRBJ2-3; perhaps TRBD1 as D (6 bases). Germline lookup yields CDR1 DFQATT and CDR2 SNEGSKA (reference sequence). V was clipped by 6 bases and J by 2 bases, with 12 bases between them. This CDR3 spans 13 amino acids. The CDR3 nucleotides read TGCAGTGCACTGACAGGTATCACAGATACGCAGTATTTT. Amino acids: CSALTGITDTQYF.

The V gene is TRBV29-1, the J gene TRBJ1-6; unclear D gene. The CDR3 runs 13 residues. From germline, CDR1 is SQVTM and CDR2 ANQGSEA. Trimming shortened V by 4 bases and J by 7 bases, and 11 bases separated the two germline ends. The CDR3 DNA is TGCAGCGTTGGTCAAGACCAAAATTCACCCCTCCACTTT. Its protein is CSVGQDQNSPLHF.

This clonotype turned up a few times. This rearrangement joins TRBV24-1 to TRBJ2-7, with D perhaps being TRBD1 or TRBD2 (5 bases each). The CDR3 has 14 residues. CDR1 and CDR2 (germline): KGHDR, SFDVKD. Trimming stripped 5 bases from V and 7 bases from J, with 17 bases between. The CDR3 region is CATSAAGSVGEQYF. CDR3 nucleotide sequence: TGTGCCACCAGTGCGGCAGGGAGTGTGGGGGAGCAGTACTTC.

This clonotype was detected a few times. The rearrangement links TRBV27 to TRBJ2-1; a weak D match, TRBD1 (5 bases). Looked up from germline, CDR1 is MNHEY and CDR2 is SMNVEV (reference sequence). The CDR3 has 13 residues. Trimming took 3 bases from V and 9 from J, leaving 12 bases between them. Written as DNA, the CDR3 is TGTGCCAGCAGTTTTAATGGACACGGTGAGCAGTTCTTC. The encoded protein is CASSFNGHGEQFF.

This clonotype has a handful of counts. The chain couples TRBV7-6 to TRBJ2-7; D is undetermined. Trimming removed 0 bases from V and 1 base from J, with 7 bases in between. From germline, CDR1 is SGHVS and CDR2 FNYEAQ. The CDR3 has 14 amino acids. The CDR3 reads CASSLAHGSYEQYF. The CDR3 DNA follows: TGTGCCAGCAGCTTAGCCCACGGTTCCTACGAGCAGTACTTC.

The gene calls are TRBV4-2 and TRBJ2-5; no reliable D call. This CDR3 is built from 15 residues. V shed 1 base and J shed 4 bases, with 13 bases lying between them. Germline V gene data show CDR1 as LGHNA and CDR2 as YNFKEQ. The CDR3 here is CASSQVGPLGETQYF. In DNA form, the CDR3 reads TGTGCCAGCAGCCAAGTTGGACCGTTAGGAGAGACCCAGTACTTC.

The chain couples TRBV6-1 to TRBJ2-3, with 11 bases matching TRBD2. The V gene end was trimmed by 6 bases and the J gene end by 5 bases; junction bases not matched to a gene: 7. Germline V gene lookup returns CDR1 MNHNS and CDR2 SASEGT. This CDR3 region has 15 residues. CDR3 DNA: TGTGCCAGCAGCCCGCTAGCGGGGGGTGGAGATACGCAGTATTTT. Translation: CASSPLAGGGDTQYF.